This TCR beta chain was recovered during a study of T cell repertoires in cytomegalovirus infection. Background on the study: Matching HLA type and CMV infection were both indicated by public TCR beta signatures. Broader study findings: The cumulative frequency of public TCR beta families distinguished individuals who carried CMV together with the relevant HLA.

The sample holds many counts of this clonotype. Antigen unknown. This CDR3 is 13 amino acids long. V lost 3 bases, J lost 3 bases, and 9 bases lay in between. Germline V gives CDR1 SGHKS, CDR2 YYEKEE (reference sequence). In TCRdb, the reads were re-called with MiXCR into one record per CDR3 protein. The table lists approximately 140,000 distinct CDR3 sequences, almost 9% of them singletons. J is TRBJ2-5 and V is TRBV5-5; no definite D call. This sequence originates from a human donor in good health (CMV status not recorded). Some clones in this sample may be carry-over from other donors' samples. What was sequenced was PBMCs. The CDR3 bases are TGTGCCAGCAGCTCGGGCACGAAAGAGACCCAGTACTTC. It codes for CASSSGTKETQYF. Combining the CDR3 with reference TRBV5-5 and TRBJ2-5 gives the whole variable domain DAGVTQSPTHLIKTRGQQVTLRCSPISGHKSVSWYQQVLGQGPQFIFQYYEKEERGRGNFPDRFSARQFPNYSSELNVNALLLGDSALYLCASSSGTKETQYFGPGTRLLVL.